The 22 T cell receptor beta chains presented below share a single source sample, sequenced in a study of blood T cells in healthy people across ages. Through a sample-barcoded 5' primer and a J-beta primer mix, a second PCR was run for roughly 7 to 11 cycles. TCRdb re-analysed the 5' RACE reads in MiXCR, keeping a single row per CDR3 protein. The table lists some 730,000 distinct CDR3 sequences, about a fifth of them singletons. The sample taken for sequencing was blood. These receptors were collected from a man aged 70 or older in good health.

The chain is built from TRBV20-1 and TRBJ2-5; the match to TRBD2 covers 12 bases. The last part of the DNA fits TRBJ2-7 better; the J call may be wrong. The CDR3 sequence is 15 residues long. The V gene's germline CDR1 is DFQATT and CDR2 SNEGSKA (reference sequence). The CDR3 loop reads CSAKPLAGGTYEQYF. The DNA for the CDR3 is TGCAGTGCAAAACCACTAGCGGGGGGAACCTACGAGCAGTACTTC.

This sequence joins TRBV10-3 and TRBJ2-7; TRBD2 matches at 8 bases. Germline CDR1 and CDR2: ENHRY and SYGVKD. Trimming at V came to 0 bases and at J to 0 bases, leaving 1 base not matched to a gene. This CDR3 contains 15 residues. CDR3 sequence reads: CAISESSGTSYEQYV. The CDR3, as DNA: TGTGCCATCAGTGAGTCTAGCGGGACCTCCTACGAGCAGTACGTC.

Only a few counts were recorded for this clonotype. The chain couples TRBV20-1 to TRBJ2-7; 14 bases map to TRBD2. The DNA end favors TRBJ2-5, so the J call may be wrong. This CDR3 comprises 15 residues. CDR1 and CDR2 from the germline V gene are DFQATT and SNEGSKA (reference sequence). CDR3 in DNA: TGCAGTGCAAAGACTAGCGGGAGGGTACAAGAGACCCAGTACTTC. It is translated as CSAKTSGRVQETQYF.

The chain links TRBV5-1 to TRBJ2-1; a weak D match, TRBD2 (5 bases). V was clipped by 0 bases and J by 8 bases, with 12 bases between them. CDR1 and CDR2 (germline): SGHRS, YFSETQ. The CDR3 covers 14 residues. CDR3 coding DNA: TGCGCCAGCAGCTTGGAAACGGGGTTAGATGAGCAGTTCTTC. It translates to CASSLETGLDEQFF.

V gene TRBV19 combines with J gene TRBJ1-6; unclear D gene. This CDR3 spans 15 amino acids. Germline V gene data show CDR1 as LNHDA and CDR2 as SQIVND (reference sequence). Trimming took off 1 base at V and 6 bases at J, with 10 bases between the two ends. The CDR3 region has the DNA TGTGCCAGTAGTATAGCCGGGGAAGGTAATTCACCCCTCCACTTT. The encoded protein is CASSIAGEGNSPLHF.

This clonotype was found a few times. The CDR3 DNA follows: TGCAGTGCCACAGGGACTTACGGGGAGACCCAGTACTTC. It translates to CSATGTYGETQYF. V usage is TRBV20-1 and J usage is TRBJ2-5; D is tentatively TRBD1 or TRBD2 (6 bases each). V lost 6 bases and J lost 5, with 16 bases in between. The CDR3 has 13 amino acids. Germline V gives CDR1 DFQATT, CDR2 SNEGSKA (reference sequence).

In nucleotides, the CDR3 is TGTGCCAGCAGTTTATACACCGGGGCCTACGAGCAGTACTTC. Its protein is CASSLYTGAYEQYF. The rearrangement joins TRBV27 to TRBJ2-7; a possible D gene is TRBD2 (5 bases). CDR1 is MNHEY and CDR2 is SMNVEV in the germline V gene (reference sequence). This CDR3 has 14 amino acids. V was pared by 1 base and J by 2 bases, with 9 bases between.

The gene calls are TRBV25-1 and TRBJ2-5; D is unresolved. The CDR3 is 14 amino acids. Germline V lookup: CDR1 MGHDK, CDR2 SYGVNS. Between the trimmed V and J ends, which lost 1 base and 6 bases, there was a span of 12 bases. The CDR3 spells CASSEFGGRQTQYF. The CDR3 DNA reads TGTGCCAGCAGTGAATTTGGCGGTCGTCAGACCCAGTACTTC.

This clonotype was seen a handful of times. CDR3 nucleotide sequence: TGTGCCAGCAGCTACATCCCAGGGACAGCTAAATCCGGCTACACCTTC. Translated, it gives CASSYIPGTAKSGYTF. The rearrangement links TRBV7-9 to TRBJ1-2; TRBD1 matches 7 bases. The CDR3 is 16 amino acids. V was pared by 4 bases and J by 8 bases, with 16 bases of the junction left unmatched. CDR1 and CDR2 (germline): SEHNR, FQNEAQ (reference sequence).

The rearrangement joins TRBV5-1 to TRBJ2-3; TRBD2 agrees at 8 bases. The CDR3 loop spans 14 amino acids. Germline V lookup: CDR1 SGHRS, CDR2 YFSETQ. V lost 4 bases and J lost 3; bases outside the gene matches: 4. The CDR3 coding sequence is TGCGCCAGCAGCCACACTAGCGGAACAGATACGCAGTATTTT. It is translated as CASSHTSGTDTQYF.

The rearrangement joins TRBV12-3 or TRBV12-4 to TRBJ2-7, with no clear D. Trimming removed 7 bases from V and 0 bases from J, with 19 bases in between. The CDR3 runs to 16 residues. The CDR3 DNA reads as TGTGCCAGCACCCCTGTTAGTGGCGGAAACTCCTACGAGCAGTACGTC. Translating gives CASTPVSGGNSYEQYV.

This clonotype was observed a handful of times. This rearrangement joins TRBV9 to TRBJ1-1; 8 nucleotides line up with TRBD1. The CDR3 totals 14 residues. Germline V CDR1 and CDR2: SGDLS, YYNGEE. The V gene end was trimmed by 6 bases and the J gene end by 11 bases; junction bases not matched to a gene: 15. The CDR3 DNA reads as TGTGCCAGCAAATCTGGACAGGGCCTAGGGGGGGCTTTCTTT. Translating gives CASKSGQGLGGAFF.

The chain is built from TRBV21-1 and TRBJ1-1. TRBV21-1 has pseudogene status. The CDR3 is 14 amino acids. The CDR3 DNA reads TGTGCCAGCAGTTTTTTTCAGCCGAACACTGAAGCTTTCTTT. It yields the protein CASSFFQPNTEAFF.

The chain employs TRBV3-1 and TRBJ1-2, with D possibly TRBD1 on 5 matching bases. V was cut by 3 bases and J by 2 bases, with 13 bases left in between. The CDR3 length is 15 residues. The germline CDR1 and CDR2 sequences are LGHDT and YNNKEL (reference sequence). For the CDR3, the DNA is TGTGCCAGCAGCCATCCCTGGGGGGTCAACTATGGCTACACCTTC. Amino acids: CASSHPWGVNYGYTF.

V usage is TRBV28 and J usage is TRBJ1-2; TRBD1 aligns across 8 bases. V shed 5 bases, J shed 3 bases, and the junction held 8 bases outside the gene matches. CDR1 and CDR2 from the germline V gene are MDHEN and SYDVKM. This CDR3 has 15 amino acids. CDR3: CASSPLGQGDYGYTF. CDR3 bases: TGTGCCAGCAGTCCCCTCGGACAGGGAGACTATGGCTACACCTTC.

The chain carries TRBV7-9 and TRBJ2-3; D remains unclear. The germline gives CDR1 SEHNR, CDR2 FQNEAQ (reference sequence). V lost 1 base and J 0 bases, leaving 5 bases between the germline ends. The CDR3 is 14 residues long. The CDR3 protein is CASSLDASTDTQYF. CDR3 nucleotides: TGTGCCAGCAGCTTAGACGCTAGCACAGATACGCAGTATTTT.

The rearrangement uses TRBV24-1 and TRBJ2-1; 7 nucleotides align to TRBD2. CDR3 length: 18 residues. Germline V gene sequence: CDR1 KGHDR, CDR2 SFDVKD. Trimming took 0 bases from V and 2 from J; bases not matched to a gene: 9. This chain's CDR3 is CATSDLGRGQSPYNEQFF. The CDR3 nucleotides read TGTGCCACCAGTGATTTGGGGAGGGGTCAGAGCCCCTACAATGAGCAGTTCTTC.

The chain has TRBV20-1 and TRBJ1-5; D might be TRBD1 (5 bases). The length of the CDR3 is 16 residues. Germline CDR1 DFQATT, CDR2 SNEGSKA (reference sequence). V was clipped by 5 bases and J by 3 bases, with 20 bases between them. The CDR3 spells CSAAPGAGLNNQPQHF. The CDR3 coding sequence is TGCAGTGCTGCTCCCGGGGCAGGGTTAAACAATCAGCCCCAGCATTTT.

In this sample, this clonotype turned up a few times. The rearrangement joins TRBV5-1 to TRBJ2-6; TRBD1 is a possible D gene (6 bases). V dropped 0 bases and J dropped 1 base, with 11 bases sitting between them. CDR3 size: 17 residues. CDR1 and CDR2 from the germline V gene are SGHRS and YFSETQ. The CDR3 coding sequence is TGCGCCAGCAGCTTGGTTCCAGGGGTATCTGGGGCCAACGTCCTGACTTTC. Translating gives CASSLVPGVSGANVLTF.

The sample holds a few counts of this clonotype. J is TRBJ2-2 and V is TRBV10-3, with D maybe TRBD2 (5 bases). CDR3 length: 11 amino acids. Trimming cost V 10 bases and J 3 bases, with 6 bases left between them. The V gene's germline CDR1 is ENHRY and CDR2 SYGVKD. CDR3 protein: CATGDTGELFF. Written as DNA, the CDR3 is TGTGCCACCGGGGACACCGGGGAGCTGTTTTTT.

V gene TRBV6-1 combines with J gene TRBJ1-2, with D possibly matching TRBD1 (6 bases). V lost 5 bases to trimming and J lost 8 bases, with 12 bases between them. The CDR3 is 12 residues long. From germline, CDR1 is MNHNS and CDR2 SASEGT. The CDR3 reads CASSLQGGGYTF. CDR3 DNA: TGTGCCAGCAGTCTACAGGGAGGAGGCTACACCTTC.

The rearrangement joins TRBV7-2 to TRBJ2-6, with D tentatively TRBD2 (5 bases). The CDR3 contains 16 residues. Germline lookup yields CDR1 SGHTA and CDR2 FQGNSA. Trimming removed 1 base at V and 4 bases at J, with 11 bases between. The CDR3: CASSLGSVAGANVLTF. The CDR3 nucleotides read TGTGCCAGCAGCTTAGGTAGCGTGGCAGGGGCCAACGTCCTGACTTTC. The full variable domain, completed using reference TRBV7-2 and TRBJ2-6, is GAGVSQSPSNKVTEKGKDVELRCDPISGHTALYWYRQSLGQGLEFLIYFQGNSAPDKSGLPSDRFSAERTGGSVSTLTIQRTQQEDSAVYLCASSLGSVAGANVLTFGAGSRLTVL.